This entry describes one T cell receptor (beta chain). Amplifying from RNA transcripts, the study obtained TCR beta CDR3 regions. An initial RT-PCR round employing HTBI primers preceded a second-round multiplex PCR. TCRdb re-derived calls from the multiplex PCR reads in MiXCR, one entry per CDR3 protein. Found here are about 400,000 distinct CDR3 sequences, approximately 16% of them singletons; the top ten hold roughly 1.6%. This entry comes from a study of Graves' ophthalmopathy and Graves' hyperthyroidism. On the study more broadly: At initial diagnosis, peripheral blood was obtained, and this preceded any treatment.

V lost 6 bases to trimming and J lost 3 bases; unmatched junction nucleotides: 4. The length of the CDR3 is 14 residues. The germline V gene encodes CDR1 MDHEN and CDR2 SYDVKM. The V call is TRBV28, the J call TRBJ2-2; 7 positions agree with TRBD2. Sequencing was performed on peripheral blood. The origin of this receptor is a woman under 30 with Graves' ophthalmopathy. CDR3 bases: TGTGCCAGCAGGGAGGGGAGGGACACCGGGGAGCTGTTTTTT. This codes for CASREGRDTGELFF. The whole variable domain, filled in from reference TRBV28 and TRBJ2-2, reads DVKVTQSSRYLVKRTGEKVFLECVQDMDHENMFWYRQDPGLGLRLIYFSYDVKMKEKGDIPEGYSVSREKKERFSLILESASTNQTSMYLCASREGRDTGELFFGEGSRLTVL.